The T cell receptor beta chain under discussion was sequenced for a study of molecular identifiers for immune sequencing clone quantification. Study-wide context: The replicates split RNA from about 19,000 or 110,000 naive CD8 cells five ways and sequenced four. Study-wide results and limits: The study found clones above 20 RNA copies held over 98% of effector molecules and under 1% in naive cells.

Trimming removed 1 base from V and 4 bases from J, with 16 bases in between. Germline V lookup: CDR1 SQVTM, CDR2 ANQGSEA. CDR3 length: 15 amino acids. This clonotype appeared many times. The antigen is undetermined. Previously published methods and listed TCR primers were used for the bulk TCR libraries. TCRdb fed the PCR reads into MiXCR, producing one record per CDR3 protein. The sample holds about 630,000 distinct CDR3 sequences, about 25% seen once. CD8+CD4-CCR7+CD45RA+ sorting gave the naive CD8 T cells. The sample comprised naive CD8+ T cells from blood, with Jurkat cell RNA spiked in. The sample's subset: FACS-sorted CD8+CD4-CCR7+CD45RA+ naive T cells. The chain carries TRBV29-1 and TRBJ1-2; D is unclear. This TCR was sampled from a human donor in good health. Some libraries in this study had Jurkat cell RNA spiked in. The CDR3 loop is CSVEVRLRVGYGYTF. The CDR3 DNA sequence: TGCAGCGTTGAAGTCAGGCTCCGGGTCGGCTATGGCTACACCTTC.